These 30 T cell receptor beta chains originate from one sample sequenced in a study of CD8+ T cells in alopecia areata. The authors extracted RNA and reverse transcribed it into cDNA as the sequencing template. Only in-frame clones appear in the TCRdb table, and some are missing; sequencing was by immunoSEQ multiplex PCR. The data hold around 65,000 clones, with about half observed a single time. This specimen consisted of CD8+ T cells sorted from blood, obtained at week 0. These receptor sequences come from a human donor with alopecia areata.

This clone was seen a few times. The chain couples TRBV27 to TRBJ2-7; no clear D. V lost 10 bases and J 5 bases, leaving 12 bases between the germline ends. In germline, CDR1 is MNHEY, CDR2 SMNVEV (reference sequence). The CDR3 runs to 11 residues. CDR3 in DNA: TGTGCCACCCTCCAAGGAAACGAGCAGTACTTC. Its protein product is CATLQGNEQYF.

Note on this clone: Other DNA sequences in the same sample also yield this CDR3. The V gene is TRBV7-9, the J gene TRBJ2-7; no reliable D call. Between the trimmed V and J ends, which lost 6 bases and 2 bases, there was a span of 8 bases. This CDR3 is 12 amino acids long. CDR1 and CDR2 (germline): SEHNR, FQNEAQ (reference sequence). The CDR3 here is CASSPTAYEQYF. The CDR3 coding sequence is TGTGCCAGCAGTCCGACCGCCTACGAGCAGTACTTC. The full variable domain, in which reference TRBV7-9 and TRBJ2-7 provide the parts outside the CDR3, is DTGVSQNPRHKITKRGQNVTFRCDPISEHNRLYWYRQTLGQGPEFLTYFQNEAQLEKSRLLSDRFSAERPKGSFSTLEIQRTEQGDSAMYLCASSPTAYEQYFGPGTRLTVT.

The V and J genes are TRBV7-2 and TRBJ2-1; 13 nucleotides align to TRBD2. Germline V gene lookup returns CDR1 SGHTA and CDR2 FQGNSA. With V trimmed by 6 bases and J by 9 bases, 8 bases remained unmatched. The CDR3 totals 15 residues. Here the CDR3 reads CASRAGTSGTGEQFF. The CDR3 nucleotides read TGTGCCAGCAGGGCCGGGACTAGCGGGACCGGTGAGCAGTTCTTC.

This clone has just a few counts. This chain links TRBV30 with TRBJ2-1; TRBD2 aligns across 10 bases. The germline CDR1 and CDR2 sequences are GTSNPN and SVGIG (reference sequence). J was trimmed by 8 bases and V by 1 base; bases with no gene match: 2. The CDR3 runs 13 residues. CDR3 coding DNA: TGTGCCTGGAGTGGGCTAGCGGGAGATGAGCAGTTCTTC. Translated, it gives CAWSGLAGDEQFF.

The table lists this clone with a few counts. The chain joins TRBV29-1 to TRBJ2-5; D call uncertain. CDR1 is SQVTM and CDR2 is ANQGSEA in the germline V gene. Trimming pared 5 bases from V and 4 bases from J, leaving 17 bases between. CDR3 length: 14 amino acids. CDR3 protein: CSVRKEQPRETQYF. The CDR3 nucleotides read TGCAGCGTTAGAAAGGAACAGCCAAGAGAGACCCAGTACTTC.

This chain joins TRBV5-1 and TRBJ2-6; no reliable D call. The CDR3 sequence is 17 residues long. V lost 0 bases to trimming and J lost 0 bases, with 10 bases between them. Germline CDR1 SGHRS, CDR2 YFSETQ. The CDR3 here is CASSLDSSGSGANVLTF. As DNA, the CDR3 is TGCGCCAGCAGCTTGGACTCCTCGGGCTCTGGGGCCAACGTCCTGACTTTC.

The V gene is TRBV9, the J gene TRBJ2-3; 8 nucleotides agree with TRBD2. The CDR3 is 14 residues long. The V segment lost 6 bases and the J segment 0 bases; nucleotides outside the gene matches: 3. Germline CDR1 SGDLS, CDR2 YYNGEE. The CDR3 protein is CASNGGRSTDTQYF. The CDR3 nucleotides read TGTGCCAGCAACGGCGGGAGGAGCACAGATACGCAGTATTTT. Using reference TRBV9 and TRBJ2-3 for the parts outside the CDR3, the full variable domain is DSGVTQTPKHLITATGQRVTLRCSPRSGDLSVYWYQQSLDQGLQFLIQYYNGEERAKGNILERFSAQQFPDLHSELNLSSLELGDSALYFCASNGGRSTDTQYFGPGTRLTVL.

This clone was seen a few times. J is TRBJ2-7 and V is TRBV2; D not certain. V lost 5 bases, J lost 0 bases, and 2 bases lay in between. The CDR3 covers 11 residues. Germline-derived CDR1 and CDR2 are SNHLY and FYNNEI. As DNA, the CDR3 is TGTGCCAGCAGTAGCTCCTACGAGCAGTACTTC. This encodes CASSSSYEQYF.

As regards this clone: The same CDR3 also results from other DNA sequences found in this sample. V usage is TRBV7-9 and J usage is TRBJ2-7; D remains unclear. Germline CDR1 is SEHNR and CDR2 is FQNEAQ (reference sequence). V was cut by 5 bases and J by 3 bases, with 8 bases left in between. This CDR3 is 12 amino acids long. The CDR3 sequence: CASSPRGYEQYF. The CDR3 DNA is TGTGCCAGCAGCCCCCGTGGCTACGAGCAGTACTTC.

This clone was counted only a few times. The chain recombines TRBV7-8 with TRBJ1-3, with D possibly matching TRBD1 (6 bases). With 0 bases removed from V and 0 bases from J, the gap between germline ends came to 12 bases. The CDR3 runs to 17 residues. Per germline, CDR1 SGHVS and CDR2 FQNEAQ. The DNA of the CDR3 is TGTGCCAGCAGCTTAGCGCGGGGGGGCGCCTCTGGAAACACCATATATTTT. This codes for CASSLARGGASGNTIYF.

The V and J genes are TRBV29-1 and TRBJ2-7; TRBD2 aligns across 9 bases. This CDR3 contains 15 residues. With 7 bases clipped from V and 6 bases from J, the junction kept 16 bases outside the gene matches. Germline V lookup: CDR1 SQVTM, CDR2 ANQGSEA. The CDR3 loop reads CSDPPREAGGCEQYF. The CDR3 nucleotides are TGCAGCGATCCCCCCCGGGAAGCGGGAGGCTGCGAGCAGTACTTC.

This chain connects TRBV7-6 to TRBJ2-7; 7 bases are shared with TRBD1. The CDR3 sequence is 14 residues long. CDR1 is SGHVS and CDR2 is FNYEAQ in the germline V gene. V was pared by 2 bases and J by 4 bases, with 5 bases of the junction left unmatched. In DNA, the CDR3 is TGTGCCAGCAGCTTATTCCAGACAGGGTACGAGCAGTACTTC. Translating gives CASSLFQTGYEQYF.

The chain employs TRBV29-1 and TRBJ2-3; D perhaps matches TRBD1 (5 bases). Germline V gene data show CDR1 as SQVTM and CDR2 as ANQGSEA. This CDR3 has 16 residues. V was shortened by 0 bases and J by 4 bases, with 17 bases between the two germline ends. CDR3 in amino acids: CSVEDPRGLVADTQYF. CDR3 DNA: TGCAGCGTTGAAGATCCAAGGGGATTGGTGGCAGATACGCAGTATTTT.

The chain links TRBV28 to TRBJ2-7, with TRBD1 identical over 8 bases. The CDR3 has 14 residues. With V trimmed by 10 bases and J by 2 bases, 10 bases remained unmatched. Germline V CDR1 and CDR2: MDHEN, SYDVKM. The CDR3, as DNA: TGTGCCACCGACCGTGGGACAGGCCCCTACGAGCAGTACTTC. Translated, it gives CATDRGTGPYEQYF.

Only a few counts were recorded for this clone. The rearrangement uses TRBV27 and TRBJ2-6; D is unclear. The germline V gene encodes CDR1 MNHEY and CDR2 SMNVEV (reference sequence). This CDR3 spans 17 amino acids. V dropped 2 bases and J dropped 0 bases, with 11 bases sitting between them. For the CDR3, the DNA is TGTGCCAGCAGTTTAAACCCAAAAGTCTCTGGGGCCAACGTCCTGACTTTC. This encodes CASSLNPKVSGANVLTF.

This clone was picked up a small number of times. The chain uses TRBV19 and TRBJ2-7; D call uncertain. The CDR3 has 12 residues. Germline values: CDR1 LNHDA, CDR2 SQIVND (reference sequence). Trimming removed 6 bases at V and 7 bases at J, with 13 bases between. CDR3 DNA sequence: TGTGCCAGTAGCCGGAACCTGAGGGAGCAGTACTTC. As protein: CASSRNLREQYF. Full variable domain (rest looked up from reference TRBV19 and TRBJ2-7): DGGITQSPKYLFRKEGQNVTLSCEQNLNHDAMYWYRQDPGQGLRLIYYSQIVNDFQKGDIAEGYSVSREKKESFPLTVTSAQKNPTAFYLCASSRNLREQYFGPGTRLTVT.

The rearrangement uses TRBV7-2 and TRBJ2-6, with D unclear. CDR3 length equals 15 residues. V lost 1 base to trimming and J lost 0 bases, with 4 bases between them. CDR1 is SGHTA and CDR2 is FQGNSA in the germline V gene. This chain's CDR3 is CASSLGYSGANVLTF. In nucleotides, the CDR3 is TGTGCCAGCAGCTTAGGCTACTCTGGGGCCAACGTCCTGACTTTC. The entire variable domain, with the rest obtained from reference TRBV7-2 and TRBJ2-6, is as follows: GAGVSQSPSNKVTEKGKDVELRCDPISGHTALYWYRQSLGQGLEFLIYFQGNSAPDKSGLPSDRFSAERTGGSVSTLTIQRTQQEDSAVYLCASSLGYSGANVLTFGAGSRLTVL.

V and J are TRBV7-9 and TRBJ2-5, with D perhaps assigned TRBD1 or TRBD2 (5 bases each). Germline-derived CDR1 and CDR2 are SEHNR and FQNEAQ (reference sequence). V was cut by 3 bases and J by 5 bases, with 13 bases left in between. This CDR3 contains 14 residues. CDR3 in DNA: TGTGCCAGCAGCTTTCCGGGGCGGAGGGAGACCCAGTACTTC. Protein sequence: CASSFPGRRETQYF.

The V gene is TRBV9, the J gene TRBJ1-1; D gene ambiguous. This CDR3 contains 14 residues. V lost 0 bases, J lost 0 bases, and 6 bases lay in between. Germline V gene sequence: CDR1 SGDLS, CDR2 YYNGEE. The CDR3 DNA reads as TGTGCCAGCAGCGTAGACACTGTGAACACTGAAGCTTTCTTT. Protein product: CASSVDTVNTEAFF.

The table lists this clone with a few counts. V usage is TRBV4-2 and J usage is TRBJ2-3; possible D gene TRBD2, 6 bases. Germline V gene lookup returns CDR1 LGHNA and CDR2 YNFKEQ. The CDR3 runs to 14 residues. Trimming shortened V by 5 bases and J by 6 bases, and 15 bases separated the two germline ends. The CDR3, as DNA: TGTGCCAGCAGCTTAGCCAGCGGGCTTGATACGCAGTATTTT. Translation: CASSLASGLDTQYF.

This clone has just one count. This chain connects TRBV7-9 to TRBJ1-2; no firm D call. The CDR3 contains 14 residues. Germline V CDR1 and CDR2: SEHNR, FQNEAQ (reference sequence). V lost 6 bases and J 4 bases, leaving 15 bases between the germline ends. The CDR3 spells CASRRESSIYGYTF. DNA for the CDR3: TGTGCCAGCAGAAGAGAGTCCTCTATCTATGGCTACACCTTC.

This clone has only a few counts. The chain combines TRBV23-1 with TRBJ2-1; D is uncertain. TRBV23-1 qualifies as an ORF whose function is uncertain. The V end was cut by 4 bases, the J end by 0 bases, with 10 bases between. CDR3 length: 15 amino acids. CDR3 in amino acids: CASSRWVSSYNEQFF. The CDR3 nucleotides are TGCGCCAGCAGTCGATGGGTCTCCTCCTACAATGAGCAGTTCTTC.

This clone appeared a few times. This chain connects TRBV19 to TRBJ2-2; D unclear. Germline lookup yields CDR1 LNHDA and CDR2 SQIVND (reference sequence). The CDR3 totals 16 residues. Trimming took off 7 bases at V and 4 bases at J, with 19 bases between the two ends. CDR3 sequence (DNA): TGTGCCAGTATCTTCGACCCCGGTAGTAGCACCGGGGAGCTGTTTTTT. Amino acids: CASIFDPGSSTGELFF.

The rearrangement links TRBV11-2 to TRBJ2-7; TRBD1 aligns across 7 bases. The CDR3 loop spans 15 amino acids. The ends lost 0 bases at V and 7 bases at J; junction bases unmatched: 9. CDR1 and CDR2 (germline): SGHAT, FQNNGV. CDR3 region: CASSLEAHRGVEQYF. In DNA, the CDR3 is TGTGCCAGCAGCTTAGAGGCCCACAGGGGTGTAGAGCAGTACTTC. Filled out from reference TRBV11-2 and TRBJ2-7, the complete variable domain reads EAGVAQSPRYKIIEKRQSVAFWCNPISGHATLYWYQQILGQGPKLLIQFQNNGVVDDSQLPKDRFSAERLKGVDSTLKIQPAKLEDSAVYLCASSLEAHRGVEQYFGPGTRLTVT.

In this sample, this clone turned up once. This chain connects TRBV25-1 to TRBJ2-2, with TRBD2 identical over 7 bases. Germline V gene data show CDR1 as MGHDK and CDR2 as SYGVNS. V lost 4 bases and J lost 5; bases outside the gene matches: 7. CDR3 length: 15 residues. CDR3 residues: CASSVLGGGTGELFF. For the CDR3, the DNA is TGTGCCAGCAGTGTTCTTGGGGGAGGGACCGGGGAGCTGTTTTTT. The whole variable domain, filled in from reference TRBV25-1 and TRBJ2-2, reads EADIYQTPRYLVIGTGKKITLECSQTMGHDKMYWYQQDPGMELHLIHYSYGVNSTEKGDLSSESTVSRIRTEHFPLTLESARPSHTSQYLCASSVLGGGTGELFFGEGSRLTVL.

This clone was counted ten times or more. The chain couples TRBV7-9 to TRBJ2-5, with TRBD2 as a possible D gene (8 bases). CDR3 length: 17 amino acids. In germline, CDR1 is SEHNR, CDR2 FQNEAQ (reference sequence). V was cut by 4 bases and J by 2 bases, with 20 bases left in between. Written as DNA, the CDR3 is TGTGCCAGCAGCTATACAGGGGACGGGAGGGGACAAGAGACCCAGTACTTC. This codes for CASSYTGDGRGQETQYF.

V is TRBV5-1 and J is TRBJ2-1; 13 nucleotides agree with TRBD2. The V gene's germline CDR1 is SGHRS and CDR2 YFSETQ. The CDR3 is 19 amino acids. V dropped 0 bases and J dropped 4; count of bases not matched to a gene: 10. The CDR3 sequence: CASSLELAGGPAVYNEQFF. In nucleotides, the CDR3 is TGCGCCAGCAGCTTGGAACTAGCGGGAGGGCCTGCGGTATACAATGAGCAGTTCTTC.

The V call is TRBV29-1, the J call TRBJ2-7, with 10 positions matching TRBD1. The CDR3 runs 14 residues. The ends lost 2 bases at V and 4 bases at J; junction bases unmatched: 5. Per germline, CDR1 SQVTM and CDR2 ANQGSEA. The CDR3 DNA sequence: TGCAGCGTTGAAATCGGACAGGGGGGATACGAGCAGTACTTC. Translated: CSVEIGQGGYEQYF.

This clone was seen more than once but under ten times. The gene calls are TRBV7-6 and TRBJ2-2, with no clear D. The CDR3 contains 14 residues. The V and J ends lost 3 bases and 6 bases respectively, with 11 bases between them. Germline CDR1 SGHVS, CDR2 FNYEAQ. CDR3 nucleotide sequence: TGTGCCAGCAGCTTTAATCGGGCGCCCGGGGAGCTGTTTTTT. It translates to CASSFNRAPGELFF.

Here the CDR3 reads CASSMVENEQYF. In DNA, the CDR3 is TGTGCCAGTAGTATGGTAGAGAACGAGCAGTACTTC. V gene TRBV19 combines with J gene TRBJ2-7; no clear D. The CDR3 runs 12 residues. Trimming left V 3 bases short and J 5 bases short, with 8 bases between. The germline gives CDR1 LNHDA, CDR2 SQIVND (reference sequence).